The clone carrying this T cell receptor beta chain occurred many times. As yet, its antigen is unknown. The data were obtained in a study of T cells in Graves' hyperthyroidism and ophthalmopathy. General study results and limits: Classification by a 13 V-J model distinguished ophthalmopathy from stable hyperthyroidism.

The CDR3 runs 12 residues. V was pared by 6 bases and J by 6 bases, with 11 bases between. Germline assignment: CDR1 SNHLY and CDR2 FYNNEI. The TCR beta CDR3 regions underwent amplification using RNA transcripts as the source. Using the HTBI primer set, a first-round RT-PCR was run on the TCR CDR3. One entry per CDR3 protein results from TCRdb running MiXCR on the multiplex PCR reads. This table has around 400,000 distinct CDR3 sequences, 15% to 17% appearing once. Diagnoses rested on clinical symptoms, serum thyroxine and TRAb, thyroid ultrasound and orbital computed tomography. Extraction of PBMCs used 8 to 10 ml of fresh peripheral blood.

This clonotype was obtained from a woman between 18 and 29 years old with Graves' hyperthyroidism that later progressed to Graves' ophthalmopathy. The genes are TRBV2 and TRBJ1-1; maybe TRBD1 (5 bases). Sequencing was carried out using blood. CDR3 nucleotides: TGTGCCAGCAGGGGGGATGTCTCTGAAGCTTTCTTT. It specifies CASRGDVSEAFF.